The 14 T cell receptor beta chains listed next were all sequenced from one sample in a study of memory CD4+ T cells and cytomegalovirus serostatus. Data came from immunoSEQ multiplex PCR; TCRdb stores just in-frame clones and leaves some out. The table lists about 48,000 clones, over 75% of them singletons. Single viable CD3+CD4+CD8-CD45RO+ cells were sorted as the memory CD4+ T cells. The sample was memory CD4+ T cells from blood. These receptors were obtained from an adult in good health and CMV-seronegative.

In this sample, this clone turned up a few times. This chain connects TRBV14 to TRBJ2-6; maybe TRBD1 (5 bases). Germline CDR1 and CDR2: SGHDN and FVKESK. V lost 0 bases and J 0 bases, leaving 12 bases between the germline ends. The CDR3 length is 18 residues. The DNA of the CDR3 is TGTGCCAGCAGCCAAGATGGTCGACAGTTCTCTGGGGCCAACGTCCTGACTTTC. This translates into CASSQDGRQFSGANVLTF.

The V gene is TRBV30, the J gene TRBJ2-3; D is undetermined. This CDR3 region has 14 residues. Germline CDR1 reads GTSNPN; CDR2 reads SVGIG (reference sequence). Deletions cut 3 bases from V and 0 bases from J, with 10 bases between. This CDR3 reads CAWSQIPSTDTQYF. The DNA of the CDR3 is TGTGCCTGGAGCCAGATCCCTAGCACAGATACGCAGTATTTT.

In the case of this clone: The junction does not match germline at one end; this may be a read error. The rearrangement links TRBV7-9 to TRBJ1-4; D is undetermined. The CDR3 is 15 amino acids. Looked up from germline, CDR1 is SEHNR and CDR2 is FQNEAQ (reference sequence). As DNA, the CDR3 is TGTGCCAGCAGTTTAGGACTTCGGACTAATGAAAAACTGTTTTTT. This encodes CASSLGLRTNEKLFF.

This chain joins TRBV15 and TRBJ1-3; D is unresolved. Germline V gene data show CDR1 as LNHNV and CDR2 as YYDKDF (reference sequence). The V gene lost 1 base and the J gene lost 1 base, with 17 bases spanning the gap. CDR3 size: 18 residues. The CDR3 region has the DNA TGTGCCACCAGCAGAGTGAGAGGCTCCTCCGGGTCTGGAAACACCATATATTTT. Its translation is CATSRVRGSSGSGNTIYF.

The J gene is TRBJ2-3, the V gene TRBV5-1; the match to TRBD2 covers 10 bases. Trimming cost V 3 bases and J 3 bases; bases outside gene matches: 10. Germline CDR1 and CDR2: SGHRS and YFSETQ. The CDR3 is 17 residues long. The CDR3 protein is CASSSAPSGGGTDTQYF. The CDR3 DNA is TGCGCCAGCAGCTCAGCCCCAAGCGGGGGGGGGACAGATACGCAGTATTTT.

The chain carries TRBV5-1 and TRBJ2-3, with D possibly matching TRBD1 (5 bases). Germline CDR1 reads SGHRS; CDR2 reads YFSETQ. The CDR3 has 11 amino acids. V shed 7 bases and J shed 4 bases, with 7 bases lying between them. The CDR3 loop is CASGAADTQYF. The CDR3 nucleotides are TGCGCCAGCGGGGCGGCAGATACGCAGTATTTT.

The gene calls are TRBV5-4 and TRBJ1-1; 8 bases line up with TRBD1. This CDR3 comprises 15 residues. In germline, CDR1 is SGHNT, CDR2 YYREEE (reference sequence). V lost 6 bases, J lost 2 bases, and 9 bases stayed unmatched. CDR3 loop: CASNPYRGGNTEAFF. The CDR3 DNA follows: TGTGCCAGCAACCCATACAGGGGGGGAAACACTGAAGCTTTCTTT.

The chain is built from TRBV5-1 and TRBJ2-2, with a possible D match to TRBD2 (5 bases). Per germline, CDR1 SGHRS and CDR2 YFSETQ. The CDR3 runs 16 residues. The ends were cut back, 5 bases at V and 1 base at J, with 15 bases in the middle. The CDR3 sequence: CASRATGVVNTGELFF. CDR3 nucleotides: TGCGCCAGCAGGGCCACCGGGGTGGTGAACACCGGGGAGCTGTTTTTT.

The CDR3 nucleotides are TGTGCCAGCAGTGTGGCCATCACCGGGGAGCTGTTTTTT. It specifies CASSVAITGELFF. This chain uses TRBV2 with TRBJ2-2; D is undetermined. The CDR3 totals 13 residues. Germline V gene lookup returns CDR1 SNHLY and CDR2 FYNNEI. V was trimmed by 4 bases and J by 4 bases, leaving 7 bases between them.

The chain's CDR3 is CSVAGNQETQYF. CDR3 in DNA: TGCAGCGTTGCAGGGAACCAAGAGACCCAGTACTTC. The gene calls are TRBV29-1 and TRBJ2-5, with TRBD1 as a possible D gene (5 bases). CDR1 SQVTM and CDR2 ANQGSEA come from the germline V gene. The CDR3 spans 12 residues. The V gene lost 4 bases and the J gene lost 0 bases, with 6 bases spanning the gap.

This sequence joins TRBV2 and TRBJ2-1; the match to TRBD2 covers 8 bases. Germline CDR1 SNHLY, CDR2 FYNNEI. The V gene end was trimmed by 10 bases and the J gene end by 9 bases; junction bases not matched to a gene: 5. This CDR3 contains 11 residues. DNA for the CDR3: TGTGCCAACGGGGGGGCGCTTGAGCAGTTCTTC. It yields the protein CANGGALEQFF. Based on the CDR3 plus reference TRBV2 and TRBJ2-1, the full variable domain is EPEVTQTPSHQVTQMGQEVILRCVPISNHLYFYWYRQILGQKVEFLVSFYNNEISEKSEIFDDQFSVERPDGSNFTLKIRSTKLEDSAMYFCANGGALEQFFGPGTRLTVL.

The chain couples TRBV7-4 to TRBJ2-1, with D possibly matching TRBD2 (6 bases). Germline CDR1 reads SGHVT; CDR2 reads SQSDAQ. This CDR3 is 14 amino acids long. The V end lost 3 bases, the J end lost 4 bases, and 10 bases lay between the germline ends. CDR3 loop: CASSFPSAYNEQFF. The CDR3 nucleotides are TGTGCCAGCAGCTTCCCTAGCGCGTACAATGAGCAGTTCTTC.

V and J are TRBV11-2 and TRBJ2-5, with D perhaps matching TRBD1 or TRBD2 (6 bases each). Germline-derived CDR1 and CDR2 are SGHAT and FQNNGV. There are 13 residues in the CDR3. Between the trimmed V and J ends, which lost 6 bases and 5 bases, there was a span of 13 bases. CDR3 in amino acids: CASRTIGGETQYF. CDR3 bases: TGTGCCAGCAGAACTATAGGGGGGGAGACCCAGTACTTC. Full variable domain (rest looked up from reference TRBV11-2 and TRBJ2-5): EAGVAQSPRYKIIEKRQSVAFWCNPISGHATLYWYQQILGQGPKLLIQFQNNGVVDDSQLPKDRFSAERLKGVDSTLKIQPAKLEDSAVYLCASRTIGGETQYFGPGTRLLVL.

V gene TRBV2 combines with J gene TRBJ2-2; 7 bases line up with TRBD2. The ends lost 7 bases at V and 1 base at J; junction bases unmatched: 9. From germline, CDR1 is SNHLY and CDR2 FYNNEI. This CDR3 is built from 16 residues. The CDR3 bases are TGTGCCAGCACGGGGGGAGCGGAGCGGAACACCGGGGAGCTGTTTTTT. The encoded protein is CASTGGAERNTGELFF.